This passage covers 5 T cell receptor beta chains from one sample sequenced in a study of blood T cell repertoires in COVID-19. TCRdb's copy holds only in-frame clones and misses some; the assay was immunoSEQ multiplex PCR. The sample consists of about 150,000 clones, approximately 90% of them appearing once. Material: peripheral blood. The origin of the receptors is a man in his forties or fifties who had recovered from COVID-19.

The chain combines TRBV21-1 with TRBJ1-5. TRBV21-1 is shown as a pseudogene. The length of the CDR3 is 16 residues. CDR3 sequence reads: CASTAGQEESNQPQHF. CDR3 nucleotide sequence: TGTGCCAGCACTGCGGGGCAGGAAGAGAGCAATCAGCCCCAGCATTTT.

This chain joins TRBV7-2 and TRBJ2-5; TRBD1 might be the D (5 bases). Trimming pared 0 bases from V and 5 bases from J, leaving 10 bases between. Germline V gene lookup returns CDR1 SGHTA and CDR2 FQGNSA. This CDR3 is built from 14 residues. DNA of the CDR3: TGTGCCAGCAGCTTAGCGGGGAAGGGGGAGACCCAGTACTTC. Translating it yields CASSLAGKGETQYF.

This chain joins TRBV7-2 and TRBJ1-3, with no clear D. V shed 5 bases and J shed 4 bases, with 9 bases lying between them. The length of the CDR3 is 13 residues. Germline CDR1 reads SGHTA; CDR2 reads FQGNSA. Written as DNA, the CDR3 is TGTGCCAGCAGCCCTACAGCAGGAAACACCATATATTTT. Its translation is CASSPTAGNTIYF.

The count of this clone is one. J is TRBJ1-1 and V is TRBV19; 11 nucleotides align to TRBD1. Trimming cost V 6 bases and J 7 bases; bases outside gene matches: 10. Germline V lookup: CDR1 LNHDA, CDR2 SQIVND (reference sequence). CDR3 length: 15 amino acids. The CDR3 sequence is CASRLTGQGAIEAFF. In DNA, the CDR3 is TGTGCCAGTAGACTAACAGGACAGGGGGCTATTGAAGCTTTCTTT.

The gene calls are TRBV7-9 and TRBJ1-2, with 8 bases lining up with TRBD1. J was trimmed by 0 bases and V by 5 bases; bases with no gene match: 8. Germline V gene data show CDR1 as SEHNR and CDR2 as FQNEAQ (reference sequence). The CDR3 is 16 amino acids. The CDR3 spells CASSTGGGRTNYGYTF. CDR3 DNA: TGTGCCAGCAGCACAGGGGGAGGGCGAACTAACTATGGCTACACCTTC.